This T cell receptor beta chain was obtained from a study of blood T cells in healthy people across ages. This CDR3 has 13 amino acids. Study-wide results and caveats: Bulk PBMC profiling left naive and antigen-experienced comparisons inconclusive.

A second about 7 to 11 cycle PCR used barcoded and J-beta primers. TCRdb independently ran MiXCR on the 5' RACE reads; one entry per CDR3 protein. The table has some 1,500,000 distinct CDR3 sequences, roughly two fifths seen once; the top ten hold over 3.5%. Worth noting for this clonotype: No antigen is known for it. Relative to the germline gene, one junction end is altered; a read error may explain this.

The receptor's source is a young woman in good health. The chain links TRBV12-3 or TRBV12-4 to TRBJ1-5; D gene uncertain. Sample: blood. The CDR3 spells CVSSLADNQPQHF. The DNA of the CDR3 is TGTGTCAGCAGTTTAGCGGACAATCAGCCCCAGCATTTT.